This entry describes one TCR beta chain. The antigen is not known. Germline lookup yields CDR1 SNHLY and CDR2 FYNNEI. Trimming removed 1 base from V and 4 bases from J, with 11 bases in between. The CDR3 loop spans 14 amino acids. The PCR was carried out with 60 Vbeta primers and 13 Jbeta primers. The repertoire was sequenced with immunoSEQ multiplex PCR; TCRdb's copy has only in-frame clones and lacks some. Of about 200,000 clones listed, around 81% are singletons. The sample comes from a study of cytomegalovirus exposure and HLA in healthy donors. Study-wide findings and caveats: A highly shared variant cluster was judged a likely technical artifact. Specificity of a few CMV-associated chains for CMV antigens was verified in vitro. Researchers catalogued roughly 150 TCR beta chains as cytomegalovirus-associated.

The rearrangement uses TRBV2 and TRBJ2-7; unclear D gene. Sequencing was carried out using PBMCs. The receptor's source is a man between 18 and 35 years old in good health and CMV-seronegative. This CDR3 reads CASSEGWAVYEQYF. The CDR3 nucleotides are TGTGCCAGCAGTGAAGGTTGGGCAGTTTACGAGCAGTACTTC.